The sample holds many counts of the clone carrying this TCR beta chain. What it binds is unknown. CDR1 and CDR2 (germline): KGHDR, SFDVKD. The CDR3 spans 13 residues. V was trimmed by 0 bases and J by 4 bases, leaving 4 bases between them. This sample was taken from a study of glioma-infiltrating T cells. TCR alpha and beta CDR3 regions were amplified from RNA using iRepertoire nested multiplex PCR. Input was roughly 85-450 ng of tissue mRNA or PBMC total RNA. Using its own MiXCR run on the multiplex PCR reads, TCRdb lists one record per CDR3 protein. The sample holds some 190,000 distinct CDR3 sequences, 25% to 35% seen once. Notes on the study in general: Very few CDR3 sequences were shared between tissue and blood. Above-expected tissue-blood divergence occurred in all gliomas, most in low-grade ones.

This sequence was found in a human donor with low-grade glioma or glioblastoma, undergoing nonglioma brain surgery, or in good health (not recorded which). The gene calls are TRBV24-1 and TRBJ2-3, with D unclear. Input material: glioma tissue, nonneoplastic brain tissue, or PBMCs (not recorded which). The CDR3 bases are TGTGCCACCAGTGATTTGTGGGCAGATACGCAGTATTTT. This translates into CATSDLWADTQYF.